A single sample gave rise to the 22 T cell receptor beta chains below, sequenced in a study of blood T cell repertoires in COVID-19. Clones were read by immunoSEQ multiplex PCR, and TCRdb kept only the in-frame ones, dropping some. The sample shows 200,000 to 250,000 clones, 75% to 85% of them seen only once. What was sequenced was peripheral blood. The receptors come from a human donor in a cohort sampled during active COVID-19.

The chain couples TRBV5-5 to TRBJ2-2; TRBD1 is a possible D gene (5 bases). Germline V lookup: CDR1 SGHKS, CDR2 YYEKEE (reference sequence). Trimming took off 0 bases at V and 4 bases at J, with 7 bases between the two ends. The CDR3 extends over 14 amino acids. CDR3 sequence: CASSLATGTGELFF. The CDR3 DNA reads TGTGCCAGCAGCTTGGCAACAGGCACCGGGGAGCTGTTTTTT.

The V call is TRBV4-1, the J call TRBJ2-1; 9 bases are a match to TRBD2. This CDR3 region has 16 residues. CDR1 is MGHRA, CDR2 YSYEKL, per germline. Unmatched junction bases numbered 5, after V lost 4 bases and J lost 1 base. CDR3 in amino acids: CASSRQGLASYNEQFF. Here the CDR3 DNA reads TGCGCCAGCAGCCGCCAGGGACTAGCTTCCTACAATGAGCAGTTCTTC.

The chain employs TRBV29-1 and TRBJ2-7, with TRBD1 matching over 7 bases. Germline CDR1 and CDR2: SQVTM and ANQGSEA. The CDR3 is 12 residues long. The V gene end was trimmed by 7 bases and the J gene end by 11 bases; junction bases not matched to a gene: 14. The DNA for the CDR3 is TGCAGCGCCTCTTCAACAGGGGAGTGGGAGTACTTC. This codes for CSASSTGEWEYF.

This clone was seen just once. This rearrangement joins TRBV6-2 or TRBV6-3 to TRBJ2-1; 10 nucleotides align to TRBD2. Germline loops: CDR1 MNHEY, CDR2 SVGEGT. Trimming cost V 2 bases and J 7 bases; bases outside gene matches: 5. This CDR3 spans 15 amino acids. This CDR3 reads CASSYVRTSGNEQFF. The DNA for the CDR3 is TGTGCCAGCAGTTACGTCCGGACTAGCGGTAATGAGCAGTTCTTC.

This clone was counted ten times or more. This chain uses TRBV28 with TRBJ1-6, with TRBD1 matching over 7 bases. The V segment lost 7 bases and the J segment 9 bases; nucleotides outside the gene matches: 6. In germline, CDR1 is MDHEN, CDR2 SYDVKM. The CDR3 totals 13 residues. The CDR3 sequence: CASKQGVSSPLHF. As DNA, the CDR3 is TGTGCCAGCAAGCAGGGGGTGAGTTCACCCCTCCACTTT.

Turning to this clone: A much larger clone is a single base away; this may be a read error. In DNA form, the CDR3 reads TGTGCCAGCAGCCGGGGGGACACCGGGGAGCTGTTTTTT. This gives the protein CASSRGDTGELFF. This chain joins TRBV14 and TRBJ2-2, with TRBD2 as a possible D gene (6 bases). The V gene lost 4 bases and the J gene lost 3 bases, with 6 bases spanning the gap. CDR3 size: 13 residues. Per germline, CDR1 SGHDN and CDR2 FVKESK.

The chain couples TRBV30 to TRBJ1-2; the D gene is possibly TRBD1 (5 bases). Germline CDR1 and CDR2: GTSNPN and SVGIG (reference sequence). V lost 0 bases to trimming and J lost 8 bases, with 16 bases between them. The CDR3 extends over 14 amino acids. The CDR3 loop reads CAWSVSGAGYGYTF. CDR3 DNA: TGTGCCTGGAGTGTATCCGGGGCGGGGTACGGCTACACCTTC.

The chain employs TRBV5-1 and TRBJ2-5; D might be TRBD1 (5 bases). Per germline, CDR1 SGHRS and CDR2 YFSETQ. The CDR3 extends over 13 amino acids. Trimming shortened V by 4 bases and J by 5 bases, and 12 bases separated the two germline ends. CDR3 DNA: TGCGCCAGCAGCGTCACAGGATACGAGACCCAGTACTTC. Protein sequence: CASSVTGYETQYF.

The table lists this clone with a few counts. The chain employs TRBV10-2 and TRBJ2-1, with 8 bases matching TRBD2. The CDR3 contains 15 residues. Germline CDR1 reads WSHSY; CDR2 reads SAAADI. The V segment lost 5 bases and the J segment 2 bases; nucleotides outside the gene matches: 5. In DNA, the CDR3 is TGCGCCAGCAGTAGTTCGGGGGGGCCCTACAATGAGCAGTTCTTC. Translating it yields CASSSSGGPYNEQFF.

The V gene is TRBV5-5, the J gene TRBJ2-2; 8 bases are a match to TRBD2. J was trimmed by 1 base and V by 1 base; bases with no gene match: 3. Germline V lookup: CDR1 SGHKS, CDR2 YYEKEE (reference sequence). The CDR3 spans 16 residues. CDR3 sequence reads: CASSLTSGWNTGELFF. The CDR3 DNA reads as TGTGCCAGCAGCTTGACTAGCGGATGGAACACCGGGGAGCTGTTTTTT. The whole variable domain, filled in from reference TRBV5-5 and TRBJ2-2, reads DAGVTQSPTHLIKTRGQQVTLRCSPISGHKSVSWYQQVLGQGPQFIFQYYEKEERGRGNFPDRFSARQFPNYSSELNVNALLLGDSALYLCASSLTSGWNTGELFFGEGSRLTVL.

The chain has TRBV28 and TRBJ2-3; TRBD2 matches at 8 bases. CDR1 MDHEN and CDR2 SYDVKM come from the germline V gene. After removal of 10 bases from V and 0 bases from J, the junction contained 12 bases not matched to a gene. There are 16 residues in the CDR3. The CDR3 bases are TGTGCCATCGAGTGTAGCGGGAATGTAAGCACAGATACGCAGTATTTT. Amino acids: CAIECSGNVSTDTQYF.

V gene TRBV13 combines with J gene TRBJ1-6, with D unresolved. The germline CDR1 and CDR2 sequences are PRHDT and FYEKMQ (reference sequence). The CDR3 runs 19 residues. V was pared by 1 base and J by 0 bases, with 16 bases between. The CDR3 sequence is CASSLVRESRSSYNSPLHF. CDR3 nucleotides: TGTGCCAGCAGCTTAGTGCGGGAATCAAGGAGCTCCTATAATTCACCCCTCCACTTT.

The chain carries TRBV7-2 and TRBJ1-6; D not certain. In germline, CDR1 is SGHTA, CDR2 FQGNSA. This CDR3 comprises 13 residues. V was clipped by 5 bases and J by 10 bases, with 12 bases between them. The DNA of the CDR3 is TGTGCCAGCAGCCCTTCGAGGGAATCACCCCTCCACTTT. Its protein product is CASSPSRESPLHF.

V gene TRBV24-1 combines with J gene TRBJ1-3; weak D call: TRBD1 (6 bases). V shed 9 bases and J shed 5 bases, with 16 bases lying between them. Germline assignment: CDR1 KGHDR and CDR2 SFDVKD. The CDR3 covers 14 residues. As DNA, the CDR3 is TGTGCCACCGCTGGGGGGGGGCTGAGAAACACCATATATTTT. It translates to CATAGGGLRNTIYF.

The chain carries TRBV4-2 and TRBJ1-2; TRBD1 matches at 8 bases. Germline lookup yields CDR1 LGHNA and CDR2 YNFKEQ. The junction had 13 bases not matched to a gene; V was cut back by 2 bases and J by 8 bases. The CDR3 length is 16 residues. The chain's CDR3 is CASSQLHDRGEGGYTF. DNA for the CDR3: TGTGCCAGCAGCCAACTGCATGACAGGGGTGAGGGCGGCTACACCTTC.

V gene TRBV11-2 combines with J gene TRBJ1-2; the D gene is possibly TRBD1 (6 bases). Per the germline V gene, CDR1 is SGHAT and CDR2 is FQNNGV. The CDR3 has 15 residues. Deletions cut 1 base from V and 2 bases from J, with 11 bases between. CDR3 sequence reads: CASSLVGRGNYGYTF. The CDR3 DNA reads as TGTGCCAGCAGCTTAGTCGGGAGGGGGAACTATGGCTACACCTTC.

The rearrangement links TRBV7-2 to TRBJ1-2; possibly TRBD1 for D (6 bases). The CDR3 consists of 14 residues. The V end lost 3 bases, the J end lost 8 bases, and 16 bases lay between the germline ends. Germline-derived CDR1 and CDR2 are SGHTA and FQGNSA. The CDR3 sequence: CASSFLQGSGGYTF. The CDR3, as DNA: TGTGCCAGCAGCTTCCTCCAGGGGTCCGGCGGCTACACCTTC. The whole variable domain, filled in from reference TRBV7-2 and TRBJ1-2, reads GAGVSQSPSNKVTEKGKDVELRCDPISGHTALYWYRQSLGQGLEFLIYFQGNSAPDKSGLPSDRFSAERTGGSVSTLTIQRTQQEDSAVYLCASSFLQGSGGYTFGSGTRLTVV.

This chain uses TRBV20-1 with TRBJ1-5; 10 nucleotides match TRBD1. The germline CDR1 and CDR2 sequences are DFQATT and SNEGSKA (reference sequence). J lost 7 bases, V lost 3 bases, and 18 bases had no gene match. The CDR3 covers 18 residues. The CDR3 sequence is CSASTGTGVWGSGQPQHF. CDR3 coding DNA: TGCAGTGCTAGTACCGGGACAGGGGTTTGGGGATCGGGACAGCCCCAGCATTTT.

The chain employs TRBV6-4 and TRBJ2-7; the match to TRBD2 covers 10 bases. Looked up from germline, CDR1 is MRHNA and CDR2 is SNTAGT. Unmatched junction bases numbered 2, after V lost 4 bases and J lost 2 bases. The CDR3 length is 14 residues. CDR3 bases: TGTGCCAGCAGTGCTAGCGGGAGTGCCTACGAGCAGTACTTC. This codes for CASSASGSAYEQYF.

This clone occurred a few times. J is TRBJ2-1 and V is TRBV11-3; D is perhaps TRBD2 (6 bases). The CDR3 has 14 residues. Between the trimmed V and J ends, which lost 1 base and 9 bases, there was a span of 13 bases. The germline V gene encodes CDR1 SGHNT and CDR2 YENEEA. CDR3 in amino acids: CASSLGGQRAEQFF. Written as DNA, the CDR3 is TGTGCCAGCAGCTTAGGAGGGCAGCGGGCTGAGCAGTTCTTC.

This clone has only a few counts. The chain recombines TRBV5-4 with TRBJ2-2; 8 bases agree with TRBD2. The CDR3 runs to 16 residues. CDR1 is SGHNT and CDR2 is YYREEE in the germline V gene (reference sequence). Losses at the gene ends were 4 bases for V and 5 bases for J; bases not matched to a gene: 10. In nucleotides, the CDR3 is TGTGCCAGCAGCCCCTTAGCGGGGTCGAGTACCGGGGAGCTGTTTTTT. This sequence encodes CASSPLAGSSTGELFF.

This rearrangement joins TRBV19 to TRBJ2-7; TRBD2 is a possible D gene (6 bases). The V and J ends lost 0 bases and 2 bases respectively, with 14 bases between them. Germline CDR1 reads LNHDA; CDR2 reads SQIVND (reference sequence). The CDR3 is 16 amino acids. CDR3 residues: CASSIDLSGFTYEQYF. The CDR3 DNA sequence: TGTGCCAGTAGTATAGATCTGAGCGGGTTCACCTACGAGCAGTACTTC.